The clone carrying this T cell receptor beta chain was observed a few times. Antigen unknown. This record comes from a study of blood T cells in healthy people across ages. A second PCR, run for 7 to 11 cycles, used a sample-barcoded 5' primer plus a J-beta primer mix. All cDNA molecules were each tagged by a template-switch adaptor with 12 random nucleotides. TCRdb fed the 5' RACE reads into MiXCR, producing one record per CDR3 protein. The sample holds fewer than 950,000 distinct CDR3 sequences, around 36% seen once. Healthy individuals of Caucasian origin from Russia, aged 6 to 90, served as donors. Each donor had around 9.2 milliliters of peripheral blood drawn. General study results and limits: Investigators treated diversity estimates from one million T cells as underestimates.

This CDR3 has 16 amino acids. CDR1 and CDR2 (germline): SGHTA, FQGNSA. V was pared by 4 bases and J by 4 bases, with 19 bases between. Specimen: blood. The sequence was obtained from a man between 18 and 29 years old in good health. The chain carries TRBV7-2 and TRBJ1-2; maybe TRBD1 (6 bases). The CDR3 region is CASSSTWDTRIYGYTF. Here the CDR3 DNA reads TGTGCCAGCAGCTCGACTTGGGACACACGAATCTATGGCTACACCTTC.